The 27 T cell receptor beta chains presented below share a single source sample, sequenced in a study of CD8 T cells in ankylosing spondylitis (TCRdb year 2017). Overall study results and their limits: Blood from ankylosing spondylitis patients appeared to be characterized by a TCR beta motif made up of about 8 highly homologous amino acid variants.

Libraries were made using 5' RACE. Instrument on record: Illumina HiSeq 2500. The public reads were run again by TCRdb, first through fastp at Q25 and then through MiXCR, and only productive beta chains were kept. All rows with the same CDR3 protein become a single entry with the most common DNA and genes. The sample includes more than 100,000 distinct CDR3 sequences, with roughly 17% observed a single time. The top ten hold about 33% of the sample. No antigen has been identified for these receptors. Sequencing was done on a sample of blood, either unsorted or a sorted T cell fraction (not recorded which). The receptors shown here come from a male donor with ankylosing spondylitis.

V and J are TRBV7-8 and TRBJ2-1; TRBD1 matches at 9 bases. The V segment lost 5 bases and the J segment 0 bases; nucleotides outside the gene matches: 5. CDR3 length: 16 amino acids. Germline-derived CDR1 and CDR2 are SGHVS and FQNEAQ. The CDR3 nucleotides read TGTGCCAGCAGCGTACAGGGGGCGGACTCCTACAATGAGCAGTTCTTC. Residues: CASSVQGADSYNEQFF.

This clonotype was seen only a few times. The chain carries TRBV6-1 and TRBJ1-2; a possible D gene is TRBD1 (5 bases). V was cut by 5 bases and J by 8 bases, with 21 bases left in between. Germline V CDR1 and CDR2: MNHNS, SASEGT. CDR3 length: 15 residues. DNA for the CDR3: TGTGCCAGCAGTACCCCAGGGCCCGGGGGAGGAGGCTACACCTTC. It translates to CASSTPGPGGGGYTF.

This chain connects TRBV7-9 to TRBJ2-7; D possibly uses TRBD1 or TRBD2 (6 bases each). The V gene's germline CDR1 is SEHNR and CDR2 FQNEAQ (reference sequence). Trimming shortened V by 4 bases and J by 2 bases, and 18 bases separated the two germline ends. The CDR3 sequence is 16 residues long. DNA of the CDR3: TGTGCCAGCAGCTCCCCGGGGGCTCACCCTCCCTACGAGCAGTACTTC. Translating gives CASSSPGAHPPYEQYF.

This clonotype was detected only a few times. The chain carries TRBV3-1 and TRBJ1-2; the D gene is possibly TRBD1 (6 bases). Germline-derived CDR1 and CDR2 are LGHDT and YNNKEL (reference sequence). The CDR3 covers 13 residues. Trimming took 5 bases from V and 5 from J, leaving 12 bases between them. CDR3 protein: CASSVRTAYGYTF. The CDR3 nucleotides are TGTGCCAGCAGCGTTCGGACAGCGTATGGCTACACCTTC.

This clonotype was found many times. The rearrangement joins TRBV7-3 to TRBJ2-1; 10 nucleotides line up with TRBD2. CDR1 is SGHTA, CDR2 FQGTGA, per germline. V gave up 5 bases and J gave up 4 bases; unmatched junction bases: 8. The CDR3 loop spans 16 amino acids. CDR3 sequence (DNA): TGTGCCAGCAGCGGCTTATGGACTAGCGGTTACAATGAGCAGTTCTTC. Translation gives CASSGLWTSGYNEQFF.

This clonotype was seen a few times. The chain joins TRBV20-1 to TRBJ1-2; 7 nucleotides agree with TRBD1. This CDR3 has 17 amino acids. V gave up 0 bases and J gave up 1 base; unmatched junction bases: 11. Germline V gives CDR1 DFQATT, CDR2 SNEGSKA (reference sequence). The CDR3 spells CSARDPSGGLINYGYTF. As DNA, the CDR3 is TGCAGTGCTAGAGATCCGTCAGGGGGACTAATTAACTATGGCTACACCTTC.

This clonotype has only a few counts. V is TRBV27 and J is TRBJ2-1; possible D gene TRBD1, 6 bases. CDR1 is MNHEY, CDR2 SMNVEV, per germline (reference sequence). V was shortened by 0 bases and J by 4 bases, with 10 bases between the two germline ends. The CDR3 has 15 residues. CDR3 bases: TGTGCCAGCAGTTTATCAGGGGGTCATTACAATGAGCAGTTCTTC. It yields the protein CASSLSGGHYNEQFF.

This clonotype was picked up a small number of times. This chain connects TRBV27 to TRBJ2-2; tentatively, D is TRBD1 (6 bases). V dropped 7 bases and J dropped 5 bases, with 17 bases sitting between them. The CDR3 is 15 residues long. Germline assignment: CDR1 MNHEY and CDR2 SMNVEV (reference sequence). This CDR3 is CASTPQARGTGELFF. CDR3 bases: TGTGCCAGCACCCCTCAGGCCAGGGGTACCGGGGAGCTGTTTTTT.

This sequence joins TRBV27 and TRBJ2-1, with no clear D. Germline V lookup: CDR1 MNHEY, CDR2 SMNVEV (reference sequence). The CDR3 has 11 amino acids. V shed 5 bases and J shed 12 bases, with 11 bases lying between them. CDR3 sequence (DNA): TGTGCCAGCAGTAATGGTAGAGGGCAGTTCTTC. It yields the protein CASSNGRGQFF.

The CDR3 protein is CASSQDSHVSSYNSPLHF. For the CDR3, the DNA is TGCGCCAGCAGCCAAGATAGCCACGTGAGCTCCTATAATTCACCCCTCCACTTT. V usage is TRBV4-3 and J usage is TRBJ1-6; D is unclear. Germline CDR1 reads LGHNA; CDR2 reads YSLEER. V dropped 0 bases and J dropped 0 bases, with 12 bases sitting between them. This CDR3 contains 18 residues.

The chain has TRBV27 and TRBJ2-1; D gene unclear. The V and J ends lost 5 bases and 2 bases respectively, with 7 bases between them. Germline CDR1 and CDR2: MNHEY and SMNVEV (reference sequence). This CDR3 comprises 13 residues. The CDR3 is CASSPTPYNEQFF. The DNA for the CDR3 is TGTGCCAGCAGTCCAACACCCTACAATGAGCAGTTCTTC.

The chain employs TRBV2 and TRBJ1-1; the D gene is possibly TRBD1 (5 bases). CDR1 and CDR2 (germline): SNHLY, FYNNEI. This CDR3 comprises 14 residues. Trimming stripped 1 base from V and 5 bases from J, with 11 bases between. This chain's CDR3 is CASSEGGVWTEAFF. The CDR3 region has the DNA TGTGCCAGCAGTGAAGGGGGGGTTTGGACTGAAGCTTTCTTT.

This clonotype was counted at least ten times. The chain joins TRBV29-1 to TRBJ2-7; 10 bases agree with TRBD1. With 1 base clipped from V and 0 bases from J, the junction kept 9 bases outside the gene matches. CDR3 length: 17 residues. From germline, CDR1 is SQVTM and CDR2 ANQGSEA. In DNA, the CDR3 is TGCAGCGTTGAAGCTAGTTTGGGACAGGGGACCTCCTACGAGCAGTACTTC. Protein sequence: CSVEASLGQGTSYEQYF.

This clonotype came up a few times. The chain combines TRBV7-8 with TRBJ2-1; possibly TRBD1 or TRBD2 for D (6 bases each). The ends were cut back, 5 bases at V and 8 bases at J, with 10 bases in the middle. From germline, CDR1 is SGHVS and CDR2 FQNEAQ. CDR3 length equals 12 residues. The CDR3 is CASSPGGDEQFF. DNA for the CDR3: TGTGCCAGCAGCCCCGGGGGCGATGAGCAGTTCTTC.

V is TRBV7-3 and J is TRBJ2-7; D perhaps matches TRBD2 (5 bases). The CDR3 is 14 amino acids. Germline V gives CDR1 SGHTA, CDR2 FQGTGA. Trimming took 0 bases from V and 6 from J, leaving 12 bases between them. CDR3 coding DNA: TGTGCCAGCAGCTTAACACCGGGCACTAGCGAGCAGTACTTC. This translates into CASSLTPGTSEQYF.

This clonotype was detected only a few times. V and J are TRBV7-3 and TRBJ2-3; D is possibly TRBD1 or TRBD2 (5 bases each). The CDR3 covers 14 residues. Germline values: CDR1 SGHTA, CDR2 FQGTGA. Trimming took off 5 bases at V and 2 bases at J, with 11 bases between the two ends. Written as DNA, the CDR3 is TGTGCCAGCAGCGTGGGGACCCTCACAGATACGCAGTATTTT. Translation gives CASSVGTLTDTQYF. The variable domain in full, with the rest retrieved from reference TRBV7-3 and TRBJ2-3, is GAGVSQTPSNKVTEKGKYVELRCDPISGHTALYWYRQSLGQGPEFLIYFQGTGAADDSGLPNDRFFAVRPEGSVSTLKIQRTERGDSAVYLCASSVGTLTDTQYFGPGTRLTVL.

This clonotype appeared a few times. This sequence joins TRBV2 and TRBJ2-4, with a tentative D call TRBD2 (5 bases). Trimming left V 1 base short and J 4 bases short, with 8 bases between. This CDR3 region has 14 residues. Germline CDR1 reads SNHLY; CDR2 reads FYNNEI. CDR3 in DNA: TGTGCCAGCAGTGAAGGCAGGACTAAAAACATTCAGTACTTC. Protein sequence: CASSEGRTKNIQYF.

This chain links TRBV7-9 with TRBJ1-1; D is unresolved. V lost 5 bases and J lost 0, with 10 bases in between. This CDR3 comprises 14 residues. Per the germline V gene, CDR1 is SEHNR and CDR2 is FQNEAQ (reference sequence). The CDR3: CASSGEQMNTEAFF. In DNA form, the CDR3 reads TGTGCCAGCAGCGGGGAACAGATGAACACTGAAGCTTTCTTT.

The rearrangement links TRBV27 to TRBJ1-2, with 9 positions matching TRBD1. The ends lost 7 bases at V and 4 bases at J; junction bases unmatched: 7. Germline loops: CDR1 MNHEY, CDR2 SMNVEV (reference sequence). The CDR3 spans 14 residues. The DNA for the CDR3 is TGTGCCAGCACACCGGGACAGGGAGGCTATGGCTACACCTTC. Protein sequence: CASTPGQGGYGYTF.

This clonotype was observed a few times. The chain recombines TRBV6-1 with TRBJ2-1; 8 bases line up with TRBD1. V gave up 5 bases and J gave up 6 bases; unmatched junction bases: 6. The CDR3 is made up of 14 amino acids. Germline V CDR1 and CDR2: MNHNS, SASEGT. DNA of the CDR3: TGTGCCAGCAGTCCGGACAGGGTTAGCAATGAGCAGTTCTTC. It specifies CASSPDRVSNEQFF.

This clonotype showed up just a few times. Written as DNA, the CDR3 is TGTGCCAGCAGTCCAGGGATGGATGAGCAGTTCTTC. Translating it yields CASSPGMDEQFF. The rearrangement joins TRBV27 to TRBJ2-1, with D possibly matching TRBD1 (5 bases). This CDR3 is built from 12 residues. V gave up 5 bases and J gave up 8 bases, with 10 bases separating them. The germline CDR1 and CDR2 sequences are MNHEY and SMNVEV (reference sequence).

This clonotype was observed a handful of times. The chain employs TRBV27 and TRBJ2-1; 13 bases agree with TRBD2. This CDR3 has 15 residues. V was clipped by 5 bases and J by 9 bases; unmatched bases: 7. CDR1 and CDR2 from the germline V gene are MNHEY and SMNVEV (reference sequence). This CDR3 is CASSTGLAGQVEQFF. CDR3 coding DNA: TGTGCCAGCAGTACGGGACTAGCGGGACAGGTTGAGCAGTTCTTC.

In this sample, this clonotype turned up many times. V is TRBV11-1 and J is TRBJ2-1, with 9 bases identical to TRBD1. J was trimmed by 10 bases and V by 6 bases; bases with no gene match: 4. Germline loops: CDR1 SGHAT, CDR2 FQDESV (reference sequence). This CDR3 has 12 residues. The CDR3 spells CASRPTGGEQFF. CDR3 sequence (DNA): TGTGCCAGCAGACCAACAGGGGGCGAGCAGTTCTTC.

The chain has TRBV27 and TRBJ2-1; a weak D match, TRBD2 (6 bases). Germline lookup yields CDR1 MNHEY and CDR2 SMNVEV (reference sequence). V lost 8 bases, J lost 4 bases, and 12 bases lay in between. This CDR3 is built from 13 residues. The CDR3 loop is CASGGRGYNEQFF. The CDR3 coding sequence is TGTGCCAGCGGGGGGAGAGGTTACAATGAGCAGTTCTTC.

The sample holds many counts of this clonotype. The chain is built from TRBV29-1 and TRBJ2-1; the D is unclear. CDR3 size: 12 residues. Deletions cut 1 base from V and 7 bases from J, with 8 bases between. Germline assignment: CDR1 SQVTM and CDR2 ANQGSEA. DNA for the CDR3: TGCAGCGTTGAAGGCAGATTAAATGAGCAGTTCTTC. Encoded protein: CSVEGRLNEQFF.

The chain has TRBV7-6 and TRBJ2-1; TRBD2 aligns across 14 bases. The CDR3 is 18 residues long. V shed 4 bases and J 6 bases; nucleotides not matched to a gene: 11. The germline gives CDR1 SGHVS, CDR2 FNYEAQ. DNA for the CDR3: TGTGCCAGCAGCTCCGGGACTAGCGGGAGTGGTCCCCCCAATGAGCAGTTCTTC. This gives the protein CASSSGTSGSGPPNEQFF.

The rearrangement joins TRBV20-1 to TRBJ2-1; possible D gene TRBD2, 5 bases. The CDR3 has 15 residues. Germline V gene lookup returns CDR1 DFQATT and CDR2 SNEGSKA (reference sequence). The ends were cut back, 5 bases at V and 1 base at J, with 15 bases in the middle. In DNA, the CDR3 is TGCAGTGCTGTTAGAGGGAGTGGTTCCTACAATGAGCAGTTCTTC. Translated: CSAVRGSGSYNEQFF.